The present T cell receptor (beta chain) was sequenced within a study of cytotoxic CD8 clonotypes in ibrutinib-treated CLL (dated by TCRdb to the early 2020s). Regarding the complete study: In this cohort, around 15 patients were treatment-naive and about ten were relapsed/refractory, while some 18 had unmutated IGHV. Responses were partial in about 25 patients and complete in 2; after median around 66 months follow-up, around 15 stayed in remission and about 12 progressed. The response samples were drawn at a median of roughly eleven months into treatment, with a range of about 6 to 36 months. Samples averaged approximately 260,000 productive templates and 94,082 productive rearrangements. Longitudinal samples were available for about 30% of the roughly 86 trial participants. Cryopreserved peripheral blood mononuclear cells were obtained before treatment, at response, and at either sustained remission or disease progression.

A MiSeq instrument was used for deep resolution sequencing, which targeted depths ranging from 1 in 1 million up to 1 in 200,000 T cells, with coverage averaging 10x for each clonotype. The immunoSEQ hsTCRB Kit was used to generate the TCR beta libraries. On the authors' methods: The data were analyzed with ImmunoSEQ Analyzer and ImmunoSEQ Data Assistant, and V, D and J gene assignments followed IMGT definitions. Clonality, which ranges from 0 to 1, was calculated as one minus the normalized Shannon entropy of productive rearrangement frequencies. Public clonotype analysis was restricted to overrepresented clonotypes comprising at least 0.05% of each patient's repertoire. Thirteen age-matched healthy donor repertoires from immuneACCESS were used as controls for clonality. In TCRdb, the immuneACCESS table is reduced to in-frame sequences with V and J assigned. These tables do not hold every clone; where another copy was compared, an unresolved V gene accounts for under half, and the others remain unexplained. The V and J calls and the clone size are those of that table, but D and trimming were determined from the DNA. Here the sample has about 310,000 clones; 70% to 80% occur a single time. The ten most abundant clones make up over 5.5% of the sample.

About 2 micrograms of genomic DNA were extracted from cryopreserved PBMCs for TCR beta library preparation. Longitudinal blood samples from CLL patients on ibrutinib monotherapy were analyzed using high-throughput TCR beta sequencing. The patients were enrolled in a single-center, open-label phase 2 trial of ibrutinib monotherapy. In regard to this clone: Its antigen remains undetermined. The input lacks base qualities; no much larger clone sits a single base away.

The full study reports these points: Baseline clonality exceeded that of age-matched healthy donors and correlated strongly with circulating CD8+ T-cell counts. Clonality increased at ibrutinib response, stayed stable in sustained remission, and fell back toward baseline at progression. Lymph node repertoires were not examined, and the timing of sampling was not matched between patients in sustained remission and those whose disease progressed. Public clonotypes were rare and either shrank or stayed stable during treatment, and the rise in clonality at ibrutinib response reflected expansion of private clonotypes.

Sequencing was performed on PBMCs, taken before ibrutinib treatment. The clonotype comes from a human donor with chronic lymphocytic leukemia.

The nucleotide sequence is given as TGTGCCAGCTCACCACCCGCTGGAGGGAATAGCAATCAGCCCCAGCATTTT. Its coded protein is CASSPPAGGNSNQPQHF. This sequence uses TRBV18 and TRBJ1-5; a confident D gene designation cannot be given. Including the terminal cysteine and phenylalanine, the CDR3 comprises 17 residues. Only the CDR3 DNA is retained, 51 bases long and in frame from the first base. Looking up the germline V gene yields CDR1 KGHSH and CDR2 LQKENI. V loses 0 bases of germline sequence and J loses 0 bases, and the interval between the two ends is 12 bases.